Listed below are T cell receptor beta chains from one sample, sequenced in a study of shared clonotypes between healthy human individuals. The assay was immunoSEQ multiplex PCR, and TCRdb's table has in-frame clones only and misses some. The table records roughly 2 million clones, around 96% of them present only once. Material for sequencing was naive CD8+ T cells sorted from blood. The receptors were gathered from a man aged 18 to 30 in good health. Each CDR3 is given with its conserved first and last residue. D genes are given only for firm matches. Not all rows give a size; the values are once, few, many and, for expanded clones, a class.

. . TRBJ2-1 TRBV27 CASSLGGPGYNEQFF TGTGCCAGCAGTTTGGGGGGGCCCGGATACAATGAGCAGTTCTTC
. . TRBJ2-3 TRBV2 CASSGLSSTDTQYF TGTGCCAGCAGTGGACTGTCCTCCACAGATACGCAGTATTTT
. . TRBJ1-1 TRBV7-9 CASSLEIGQNTEAFF TGTGCCAGCAGCTTAGAGATAGGGCAGAACACTGAAGCTTTCTTT
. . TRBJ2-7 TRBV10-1 CASSESRSYEQYF TGCGCCAGCAGTGAGTCGCGGTCCTACGAGCAGTACTTC
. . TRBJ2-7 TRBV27 CATQRENGYEQYF TGTGCCACCCAGAGGGAGAACGGGTACGAGCAGTACTTC
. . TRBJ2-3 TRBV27 CASMRADTQYF TGTGCCAGCATGCGCGCAGATACGCAGTATTTT
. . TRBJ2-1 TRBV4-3 CASSQVGGPGRNNEQFF TGCGCCAGCAGCCAAGTCGGGGGACCTGGAAGGAACAATGAGCAGTTCTTC
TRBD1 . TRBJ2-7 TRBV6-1 CASSEGRGPSYEQYF TGTGCCAGCAGTGAAGGCAGGGGGCCCTCCTACGAGCAGTACTTC
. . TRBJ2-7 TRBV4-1 CASSLDGGSGYEQYF TGCGCCAGCAGCCTGGATGGGGGTTCGGGCTACGAGCAGTACTTC
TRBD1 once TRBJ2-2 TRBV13 CASSPGQGLTGELFF TGTGCCAGCAGCCCAGGACAGGGGCTAACCGGGGAGCTGTTTTTT
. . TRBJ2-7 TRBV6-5 CASRPQVGSYEQYF TGTGCCAGCAGGCCACAGGTGGGATCCTACGAGCAGTACTTC
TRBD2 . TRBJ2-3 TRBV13 CASSLSGVDWAGVITDTQYF TGTGCCAGCAGCTTATCGGGTGTGGATTGGGCGGGGGTGATCACAGATACGCAGTATTTT
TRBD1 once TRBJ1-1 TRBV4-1 CASSPDRGLGTEAFF TGCGCCAGCAGCCCGGACAGGGGTTTAGGGACTGAAGCTTTCTTT
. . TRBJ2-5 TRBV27 CAVARDWKQETQYF TGTGCAGTAGCCCGGGACTGGAAACAAGAGACCCAGTACTTC
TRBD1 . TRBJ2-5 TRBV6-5 CASSYSQGAWETQYF TGTGCCAGCAGTTACTCCCAGGGGGCCTGGGAGACCCAGTACTTC
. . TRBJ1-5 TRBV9 CASSVDGIQPQHF TGTGCCAGCAGCGTAGACGGGATTCAGCCCCAGCATTTT
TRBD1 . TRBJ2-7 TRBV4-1 CASSHLQGASYEQYF TGCGCCAGCAGCCATCTACAGGGGGCCTCCTACGAGCAGTACTTC
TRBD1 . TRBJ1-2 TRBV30 CAWSVHATGEGYTF TGTGCCTGGAGTGTACATGCTACAGGGGAGGGCTACACCTTC
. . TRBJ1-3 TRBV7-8 CASSSRPEGSGNTIYF TGTGCCAGCAGCTCCCGCCCCGAAGGGTCTGGAAACACCATATATTTT
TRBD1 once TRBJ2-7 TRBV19 CASSMLGQYYEQYF TGTGCCAGTAGTATGCTGGGACAGTACTACGAGCAGTACTTC
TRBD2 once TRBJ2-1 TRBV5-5 CASSLLLAGRNEQFF TGTGCCAGCAGCTTGTTACTAGCGGGAAGGAATGAGCAGTTCTTC
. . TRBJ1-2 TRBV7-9 CASSHTTKLAENGYTF TGTGCCAGCAGCCATACTACTAAGTTAGCCGAGAATGGCTACACCTTC
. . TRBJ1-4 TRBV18 CASSPSKLPGTRDGEKLFF TGTGCCAGCTCACCGTCGAAACTGCCGGGTACCCGGGACGGTGAAAAACTGTTTTTT
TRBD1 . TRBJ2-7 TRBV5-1 CASSSEAQGADEQYF TGCGCCAGCAGCTCGGAGGCACAGGGGGCGGACGAGCAGTACTTC